This TCR beta chain was captured in a study of cytomegalovirus exposure and HLA in healthy donors. Study results and caveats: Later genetic work tied a missense DCLRE1C variant to beta-chain V and J trimming. Among the most significant clusters, several appeared linked to common viral pathogens in a later analysis. Researchers left out some V segments, among them TRBV6-2 and TRBV6-3, as indistinguishable.

V was cut by 0 bases and J by 9 bases, with 13 bases left in between. The CDR3 length is 14 residues. Germline V CDR1 and CDR2: SGHRS, YFSETQ. Donors were ostensibly healthy at sampling, although undocumented immune exposures were probable. The PCR made use of 60 Vbeta and 13 Jbeta primers. TCRdb keeps only in-frame clones here, not all; method: immunoSEQ multiplex PCR. The profile shows about 140,000 clones, 65% to 80% of them singletons. This clone was recorded a few times. The antigen is not known. The material sequenced was PBMCs. The sequence came from a woman aged 25 to 39 in good health and CMV-seronegative. The V and J genes are TRBV5-1 and TRBJ2-1, with D maybe TRBD2 (5 bases). The CDR3 protein is CASSLGPRRAEQFF. The CDR3 region has the DNA TGCGCCAGCAGCTTGGGGCCGAGGCGGGCTGAGCAGTTCTTC.